This T cell receptor (beta chain) was captured by sequencing in a study of beta chain features in type 1 diabetes. At the level of the study: Examination of sorted cells across all samples involved 90 million to 120 million cells. Findings of the study overall: Type 1 diabetes patients had TCRB CDR3s that were shorter (moderately but significantly so) in all four CD4+ subsets.

Expressed TCRB transcripts got sequenced, as all isolated RNA was reverse transcribed. The protocol was immunoSEQ multiplex PCR, while the TCRdb copy is restricted to in-frame clones and leaves out a portion. Of 95,000 to 150,000 clones listed, less than 20% are singletons. This clone was observed a few times. The antigen is not known. The CDR3 has 15 residues. V gave up 4 bases and J gave up 12 bases, with 22 bases separating them. Germline V lookup: CDR1 SGHDN, CDR2 FVKESK. The sequenced sample was central memory CD4+ T cells from blood. The receptor comes from a man in his thirties or forties with type 1 diabetes. The chain uses TRBV14 and TRBJ2-1, with D maybe TRBD2 (6 bases). The CDR3 DNA is TGTGCCAGCAGCCCCCGGGACTCGCTAGCTTCGTGGCAGTTCTTC. This translates into CASSPRDSLASWQFF.